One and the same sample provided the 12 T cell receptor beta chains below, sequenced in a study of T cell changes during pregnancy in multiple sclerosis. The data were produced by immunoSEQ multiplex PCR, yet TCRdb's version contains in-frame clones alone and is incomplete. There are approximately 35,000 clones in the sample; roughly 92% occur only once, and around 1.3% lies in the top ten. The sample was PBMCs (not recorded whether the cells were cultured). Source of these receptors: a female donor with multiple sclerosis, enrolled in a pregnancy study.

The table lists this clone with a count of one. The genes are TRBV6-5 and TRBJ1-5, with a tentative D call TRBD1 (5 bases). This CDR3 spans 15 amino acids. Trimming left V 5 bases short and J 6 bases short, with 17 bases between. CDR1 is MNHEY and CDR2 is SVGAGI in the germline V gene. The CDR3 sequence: CASSISTGASQPQHF. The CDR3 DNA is TGTGCCAGCAGTATTTCCACAGGTGCCAGTCAGCCCCAGCATTTT.

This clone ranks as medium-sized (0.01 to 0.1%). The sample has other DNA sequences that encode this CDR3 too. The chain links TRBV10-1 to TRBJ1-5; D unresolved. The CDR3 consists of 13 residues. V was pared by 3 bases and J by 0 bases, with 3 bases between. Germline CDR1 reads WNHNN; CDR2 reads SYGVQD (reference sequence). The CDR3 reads CASSENSNQPQHF. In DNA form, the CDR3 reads TGCGCCAGCAGTGAAAATAGCAATCAGCCCCAGCATTTT.

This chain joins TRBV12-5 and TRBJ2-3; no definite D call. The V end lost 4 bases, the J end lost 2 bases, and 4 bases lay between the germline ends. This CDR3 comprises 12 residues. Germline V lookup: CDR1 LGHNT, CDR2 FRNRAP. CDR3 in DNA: TGTGCTAGTGGTTCCAACACAGATACGCAGTATTTT. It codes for CASGSNTDTQYF.

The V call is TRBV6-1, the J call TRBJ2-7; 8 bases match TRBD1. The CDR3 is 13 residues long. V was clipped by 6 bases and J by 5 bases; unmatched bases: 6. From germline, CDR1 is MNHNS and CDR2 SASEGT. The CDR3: CASSGTGLNEQYF. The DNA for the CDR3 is TGTGCCAGCAGCGGGACAGGTCTCAACGAGCAGTACTTC.

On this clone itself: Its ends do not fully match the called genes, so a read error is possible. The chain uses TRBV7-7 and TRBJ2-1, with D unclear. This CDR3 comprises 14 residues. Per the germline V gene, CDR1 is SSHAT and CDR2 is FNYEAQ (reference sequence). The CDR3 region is CASSLEVGTNEQFF. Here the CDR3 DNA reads TGTGCTAGCAGCTTGGAAGTCGGCACGAATGAGCAGTTCTTC.

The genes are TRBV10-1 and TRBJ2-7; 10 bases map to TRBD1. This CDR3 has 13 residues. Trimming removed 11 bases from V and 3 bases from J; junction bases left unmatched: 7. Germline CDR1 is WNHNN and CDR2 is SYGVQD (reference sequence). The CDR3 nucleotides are TGCGCCCGACTCAGGGACAGGGGCTACGAGCAGTACTTC. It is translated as CARLRDRGYEQYF.

For the CDR3, the DNA is TGTGCCAGCAGTGAATCCCATCCAGGGTTTTCGGCTGAGCAGTTCTTC. It translates to CASSESHPGFSAEQFF. The V call is TRBV6-1, the J call TRBJ2-1, with TRBD1 as a possible D gene (5 bases). In germline, CDR1 is MNHNS, CDR2 SASEGT. The CDR3 extends over 16 amino acids. V was shortened by 2 bases and J by 9 bases, with 20 bases between the two germline ends.

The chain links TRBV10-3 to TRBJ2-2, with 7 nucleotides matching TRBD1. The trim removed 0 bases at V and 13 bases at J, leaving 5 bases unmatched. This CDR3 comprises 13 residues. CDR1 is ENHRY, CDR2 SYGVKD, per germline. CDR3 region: CAISESGGPGLFF. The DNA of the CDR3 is TGTGCCATCAGTGAGTCAGGGGGCCCCGGGCTGTTTTTT.

CDR3 sequence (DNA): TGTGCCAGCAGCCCCACGACAGGGGGCGGGGAAAAACTGTTTTTT. Its translation is CASSPTTGGGEKLFF. The chain carries TRBV5-4 and TRBJ1-4; 10 nucleotides match TRBD1. This CDR3 has 15 residues. Germline trimming cut 4 bases from V and 8 bases from J; bases unmatched to any gene: 8. Germline V lookup: CDR1 SGHNT, CDR2 YYREEE (reference sequence).

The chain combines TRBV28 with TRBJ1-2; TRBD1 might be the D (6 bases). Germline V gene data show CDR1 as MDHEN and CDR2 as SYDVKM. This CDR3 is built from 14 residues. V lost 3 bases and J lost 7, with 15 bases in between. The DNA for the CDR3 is TGTGCCAGCAGTTTTTCGGCCGGGACATCTGGCTACACCTTC. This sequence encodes CASSFSAGTSGYTF.

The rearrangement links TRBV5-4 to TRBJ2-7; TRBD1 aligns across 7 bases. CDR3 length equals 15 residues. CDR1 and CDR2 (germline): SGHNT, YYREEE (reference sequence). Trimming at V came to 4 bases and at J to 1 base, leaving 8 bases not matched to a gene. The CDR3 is CASSSVGTASYEQYF. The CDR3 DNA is TGTGCCAGCAGCAGCGTCGGGACAGCTTCCTACGAGCAGTACTTC.

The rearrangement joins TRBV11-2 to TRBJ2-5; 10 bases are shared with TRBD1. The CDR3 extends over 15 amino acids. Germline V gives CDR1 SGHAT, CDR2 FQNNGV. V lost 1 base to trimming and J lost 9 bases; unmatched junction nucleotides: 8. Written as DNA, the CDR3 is TGTGCCAGCAGCTTAGGGACAGGGGGAGCACGGGCCCAGTACTTC. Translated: CASSLGTGGARAQYF.